These T cell receptor beta chains were read from a single sample in a study of cytomegalovirus exposure and HLA in healthy donors. Method: immunoSEQ multiplex PCR; TCRdb's copy keeps in-frame clones and lacks some. The profile covers roughly 100,000 clones, with less than 90% appearing a single time and around 2.6% taken by the ten largest. Sequenced: PBMCs. All receptors derive from a middle-aged man in good health and CMV-seronegative. Both conserved end residues are part of each CDR3. The D gene is left open where the match is weak. Rows may omit the clone size; those that give it use once, few, many or a size class.

d_call j_call v_call clone_size cdr3_nt cdr3_aa
NA TRBJ2-5 TRBV7-2 NA TGTGCCAGCAGCTTAGGAGTGGGGCCAGAGACCCAGTACTTC CASSLGVGPETQYF
NA TRBJ2-3 TRBV5-1 NA TGCGCCAGCAGATCTGACTTATCTAGCACAGATACGCAGTATTTT CASRSDLSSTDTQYF
TRBD2 TRBJ2-7 TRBV6-5 NA TGTGCCAGCAGTTACGGGGGGGGCGAGCAGTACTTC CASSYGGGEQYF
TRBD2 TRBJ2-7 TRBV2 NA TGTGCCACCCTTAGGACTAGCGGGGCCTCCTACGAGCAGTACTTC CATLRTSGASYEQYF
TRBD1 TRBJ2-1 TRBV29-1 NA TGCAGCGTTGAGAGGCTGGGACAGGGATCCTACAATGAGCAGTTCTTC CSVERLGQGSYNEQFF
NA TRBJ1-6 TRBV7-2 once TGTGCCAGCAGATTCCAGGGGTACAATTCACCCCTCCACTTT CASRFQGYNSPLHF
NA TRBJ2-5 TRBV7-9 NA TGTGCCAGCAGCTGGCAGGGACAAGAGACCCAGTACTTC CASSWQGQETQYF
NA TRBJ1-2 TRBV29-1 NA TGCAGCGACTCGGGAAGCCAGGGCTACACCTTC CSDSGSQGYTF
TRBD1 TRBJ2-2 TRBV23-1 NA TGCGCCAGCACCCTAATAGGGGGCGTCTTGTCCCCGCCTACCGGGGAGCTGTTTTTT CASTLIGGVLSPPTGELFF
TRBD1 TRBJ2-3 TRBV5-1 NA TGCGCCAGCAGCCCCGGACAGGGGGCATCAGATACGCAGTATTTT CASSPGQGASDTQYF
NA TRBJ1-3 TRBV5-6 NA TGTGCCAGCAGCTTTATCAGGGTTGACACCATATATTTT CASSFIRVDTIYF
NA TRBJ1-1 TRBV6-5 few TGTGCCAGCAGTCGACCGGGAGAGAACACTGAAGCTTTCTTT CASSRPGENTEAFF
TRBD1 TRBJ1-2 TRBV18 NA TGTGCCAGCTCACCAACGTCTAAGGACAGGGGGCTAGGGGGACTCTATGGCTACACCTTC CASSPTSKDRGLGGLYGYTF
TRBD1 TRBJ1-6 TRBV7-2 once TGTGCCAGCAGCTTACAGGGGGGACCCAACTATAATTCACCCCTCCACTTT CASSLQGGPNYNSPLHF
NA TRBJ2-1 TRBV5-1 NA TGCGCCAGCAGCGGCGGGGACAGCTCCTACAATGAGCAGTTCTTC CASSGGDSSYNEQFF
NA TRBJ1-3 TRBV21-1 NA TGTGCCAGCAGGGTTGAGGGACTCTCTGGAAACACCATATATTTT CASRVEGLSGNTIYF
TRBD2 TRBJ2-3 TRBV9 NA TGTGCCAGCAGCGCTGCGGGGGGGGAGACAGATACGCAGTATTTT CASSAAGGETDTQYF